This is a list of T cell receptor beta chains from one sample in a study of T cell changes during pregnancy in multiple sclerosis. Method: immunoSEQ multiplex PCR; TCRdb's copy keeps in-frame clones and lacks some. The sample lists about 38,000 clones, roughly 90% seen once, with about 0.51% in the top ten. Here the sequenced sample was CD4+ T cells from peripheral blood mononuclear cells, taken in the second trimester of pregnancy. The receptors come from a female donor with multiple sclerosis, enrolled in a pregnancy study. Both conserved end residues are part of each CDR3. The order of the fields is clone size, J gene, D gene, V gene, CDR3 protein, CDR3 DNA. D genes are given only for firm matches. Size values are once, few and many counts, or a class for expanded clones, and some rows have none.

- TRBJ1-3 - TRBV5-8 CASSRDIYGNTIYF TGTGCCAGCAGCCGGGACATCTATGGAAACACCATATATTTT
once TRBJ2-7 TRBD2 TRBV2 CASSGGQFLAGTSGRYEQYF TGTGCCAGCAGTGGGGGACAGTTTTTGGCCGGGACTAGCGGGAGGTACGAGCAGTACTTC
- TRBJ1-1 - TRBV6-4 CASSEEGFTEAFF TGTGCCAGCAGTGAGGAGGGTTTCACTGAAGCTTTCTTT
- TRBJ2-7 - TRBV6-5 CASQTGDYEQYF TGTGCCAGCCAGACAGGAGATTACGAGCAGTACTTC
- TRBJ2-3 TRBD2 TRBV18 CASSRLAGVDTQYF TGTGCCAGCTCAAGACTAGCGGGAGTAGATACGCAGTATTTT
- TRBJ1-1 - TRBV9 CASSVVERWNTEAFF TGTGCCAGCAGCGTAGTGGAGAGGTGGAACACTGAAGCTTTCTTT
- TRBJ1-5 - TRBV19 CASSISSSDQPQHF TGTGCCAGTAGCATATCCTCGAGCGATCAGCCCCAGCATTTT
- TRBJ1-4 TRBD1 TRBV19 CASSGRTGGDEKLFF TGTGCCAGTAGTGGGCGGACAGGGGGGGATGAAAAACTGTTTTTT
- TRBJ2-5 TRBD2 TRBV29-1 CSVVRGRAAETQYF TGCAGCGTTGTTCGCGGGAGGGCCGCCGAGACCCAGTACTTC
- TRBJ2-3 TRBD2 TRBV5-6 CASSLGRGGTDTQYF TGTGCCAGCAGCTTGGGTCGGGGGGGTACAGATACGCAGTATTTT